Here is one TCR beta chain with its context. Its antigen is unknown. This sample was included in a study of cytomegalovirus exposure and HLA in healthy donors. The PCR contained 60 Vbeta and 13 Jbeta primers. TCRdb keeps only in-frame clones here, not all; method: immunoSEQ multiplex PCR. The sample consists of 100,000 or so clones, about 80% of them appearing once. Study-wide findings and caveats: One variant, a missense change in DCLRE1C, was linked in a later analysis to TCR beta V- and J-gene trimming. Reported performance of the classifier showed diagnosis of cytomegalovirus status with high specificity and sensitivity. What TCR beta sequences reportedly achieved was accurate prediction of HLA-A and HLA-B alleles in most subjects.

The CDR3 has 18 residues. This sequence joins TRBV1 and TRBJ2-7; TRBD2, the D gene given by the table, was not confirmed from the DNA. TRBV1 is labeled a pseudogene. The sequence derives from a man aged 50-60 years in good health and CMV-seropositive. Input material: PBMCs. The CDR3 nucleotides are TGCACCAGCAGCCAAGATCTTGGACTAGCGGTTCATTCCTACGAGCAGTACTTC. Translating gives CTSSQDLGLAVHSYEQYF.